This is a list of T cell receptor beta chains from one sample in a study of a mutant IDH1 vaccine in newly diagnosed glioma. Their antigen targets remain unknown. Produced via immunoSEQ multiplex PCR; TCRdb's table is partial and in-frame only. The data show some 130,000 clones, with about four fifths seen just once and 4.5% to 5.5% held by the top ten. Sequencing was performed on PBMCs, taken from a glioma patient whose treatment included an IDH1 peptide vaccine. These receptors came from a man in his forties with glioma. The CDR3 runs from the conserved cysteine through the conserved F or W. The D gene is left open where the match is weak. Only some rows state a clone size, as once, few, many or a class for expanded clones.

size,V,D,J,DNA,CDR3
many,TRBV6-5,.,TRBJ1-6,TGTGCCAGCAGTTACTCGAGAGGCGGTGAGAATTCACCCCTCCACTTT,CASSYSRGGENSPLHF
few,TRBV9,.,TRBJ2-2,TGTGCCAGCAGCGTAAATCCAGACACCGGGGAGCTGTTTTTT,CASSVNPDTGELFF
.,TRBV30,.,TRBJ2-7,TGTGCCTGGAGTCAAAGACCCTACGAGCAGTACTTC,CAWSQRPYEQYF
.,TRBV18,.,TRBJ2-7,TGTGCCAGCTCTCCGGGGACGGGACACTACGAGCAGTACTTC,CASSPGTGHYEQYF
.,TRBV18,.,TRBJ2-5,TGTGCCAGCTCACCAACCGGGGGTCAAGAGACCCAGTACTTC,CASSPTGGQETQYF
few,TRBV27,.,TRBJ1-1,TGTGCCAGCAGTCCAGTGACCAACACTGAAGCTTTCTTT,CASSPVTNTEAFF
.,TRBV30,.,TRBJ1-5,TGTGCCTGGAGTGTGTCGGGGGCAGACAATCAGCCCCAGCATTTT,CAWSVSGADNQPQHF
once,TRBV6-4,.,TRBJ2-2,TGTGCCAGCAGGCTAGCCCAAACCGGGGAGCTGTTTTTT,CASRLAQTGELFF
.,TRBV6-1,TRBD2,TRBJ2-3,TGTGCCAGCAGCAGGACTAGAGATTTAGATACGCAGTATTTT,CASSRTRDLDTQYF
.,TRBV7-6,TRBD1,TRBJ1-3,TGTGCCAGCAGCTTAGAGGACAGGGGAACTGGAAACACCATATATTTT,CASSLEDRGTGNTIYF
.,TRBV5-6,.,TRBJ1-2,TGTGCCAGCAGCTTGGGCTCGGGGGCTGGCTACACCTTC,CASSLGSGAGYTF
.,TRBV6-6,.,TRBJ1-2,TGTGCCTACAGGGCGAGCGGGGGCTACACCTTC,CAYRASGGYTF
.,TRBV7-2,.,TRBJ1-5,TGTGCCAGCAGCTTAAGGTTCCAGCCCCAGCATTTT,CASSLRFQPQHF
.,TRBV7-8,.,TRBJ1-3,TGTGCCAGCAGCTGGGATTTCGGGTCTGGAAACACCATATATTTT,CASSWDFGSGNTIYF
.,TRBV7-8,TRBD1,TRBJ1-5,TGTGCCAGCAGCTTAGGGGACAGGGGTCGCGGTCAGCCCCAGCATTTT,CASSLGDRGRGQPQHF
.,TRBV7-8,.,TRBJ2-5,TGTGCCAGCAGCTTACAGGACCAAGAGACCCAGTACTTC,CASSLQDQETQYF
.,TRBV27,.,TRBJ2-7,TGTGCCAGCAGTTTCCCACCACCCTTTTTTTACGAGCAGTACTTC,CASSFPPPFFYEQYF
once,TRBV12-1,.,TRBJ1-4,TGTGCCAGCAGCTTTAAACCTCCCCCAAATGAAAAACTGTTTTTT,CASSFKPPPNEKLFF
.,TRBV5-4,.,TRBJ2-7,TGTGCCAGCAGCTTGGTGGTGCAGGGGCTAGGCGAGCAGTACTTC,CASSLVVQGLGEQYF
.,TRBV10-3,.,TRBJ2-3,TGTGCCATCAGTGCCGGGACACCTTACAGAGATACGCAGTATTTT,CAISAGTPYRDTQYF
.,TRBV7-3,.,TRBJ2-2,TGTGCCAGCAGCAATAAAATGAACACCGGGGAGCTGTTTTTT,CASSNKMNTGELFF
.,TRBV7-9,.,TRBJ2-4,TGTGCCAGCAGCTCTCCCGGTTTGGCCAAAAACATTCAGTACTTC,CASSSPGLAKNIQYF
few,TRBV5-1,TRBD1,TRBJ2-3,TGCGCCAGCAGCTTGGGACAGGGGGTAGATACGCAGTATTTT,CASSLGQGVDTQYF
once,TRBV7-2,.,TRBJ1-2,TGTGCCAGCAGGCACAAAGGGATGGATGGCTACACCTTC,CASRHKGMDGYTF
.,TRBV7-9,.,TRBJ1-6,TGTGCCAGCAGCGCCGGGGGAATCAATTCACCCCTCCACTTT,CASSAGGINSPLHF
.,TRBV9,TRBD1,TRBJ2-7,TGTGCCAGCAGCGCCGGACAGGGGGTCTACGAGCAGTACTTC,CASSAGQGVYEQYF
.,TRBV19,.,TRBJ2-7,TGTGCCAGTAGTATGAGCGGGCATCGGGAGCAGTACTTC,CASSMSGHREQYF
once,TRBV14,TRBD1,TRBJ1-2,TGTGCCAGCAGCCAAGATTTCGGCAGGGGGCGCGACTATGGCTACACCTTC,CASSQDFGRGRDYGYTF
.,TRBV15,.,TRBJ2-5,TGTGCCACCAGCAGAGGATCCGTGGCCGACCAAGAGACCCAGTACTTC,CATSRGSVADQETQYF
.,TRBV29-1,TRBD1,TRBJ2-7,TGCAGCGTCCAGGACAGGGCCGAGCAGTACTTC,CSVQDRAEQYF
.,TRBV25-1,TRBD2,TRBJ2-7,TGTGCCAGCACGGGACTAGCGGGAAACGAGCAGTACTTC,CASTGLAGNEQYF
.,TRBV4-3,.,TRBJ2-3,TGCGCCAGCAGCCAAGAAGGGGGTGGAGATACGCAGTATTTT,CASSQEGGGDTQYF
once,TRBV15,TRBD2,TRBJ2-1,TGTGCCACCAGCACTAGACTAGCGGGAGACAATGAGCAGTTCTTC,CATSTRLAGDNEQFF
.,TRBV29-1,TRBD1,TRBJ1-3,TGCAGCGTGGGGGACAGCTCGTCTTTCGGCACCATATATTTT,CSVGDSSSFGTIYF
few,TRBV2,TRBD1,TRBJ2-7,TGTGCCAGCAGGTCCGGGACAGGCTACGAGCAGTACTTC,CASRSGTGYEQYF
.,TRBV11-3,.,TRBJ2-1,TGTGCCAGCAGCTTTGGCTCCTACAATGAGCAGTTCTTC,CASSFGSYNEQFF
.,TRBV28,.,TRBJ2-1,TGTGCCCATAGGGGCGGGACCCCCTACAATGAGCAGTTCTTC,CAHRGGTPYNEQFF
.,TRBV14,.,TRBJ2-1,TGTGCCAGCAGCCAAGATGCGGGGAGTTCCTACAATGAGCAGTTCTTC,CASSQDAGSSYNEQFF
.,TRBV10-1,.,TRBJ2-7,TGCGCCAGCAGCCCAGTCTTGGCAGGACGCCCCTACGAGCAGTACTTC,CASSPVLAGRPYEQYF
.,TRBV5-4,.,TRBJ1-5,TGTGCCAGCAGCTTTGGCCAGGTCAATCAGCCCCAGCATTTT,CASSFGQVNQPQHF
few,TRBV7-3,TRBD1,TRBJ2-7,TGTGCCAGCAGCTTAACGGGTGGACAGGACTACGAGCAGTACTTC,CASSLTGGQDYEQYF
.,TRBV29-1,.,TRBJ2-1,TGCAGCGTTAAACAGACTTACAATGAGCAGTTCTTC,CSVKQTYNEQFF
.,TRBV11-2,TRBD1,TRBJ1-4,TGTGCCAGCAGCTTAGGCACCTCAGGGGGCGCCTCTAATGAAAAACTGTTTTTT,CASSLGTSGGASNEKLFF
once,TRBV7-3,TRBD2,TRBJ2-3,TGTGCCAGCAGCTTAAAGGGTCGGCGGGAGGGTGCAGATACGCAGTATTTT,CASSLKGRREGADTQYF
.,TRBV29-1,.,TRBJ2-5,TGCAGCGTTGGTCTACGGAGCTGGGAGACCCAGTACTTC,CSVGLRSWETQYF
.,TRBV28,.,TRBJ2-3,TGTGCCAGCAGTTTCCTTCTAACCCAGGGAACAGATACGCAGTATTTT,CASSFLLTQGTDTQYF